Each of the 28 T cell receptor beta chains below was sequenced from the same sample in a study of blood T cells in healthy people across ages. With a J-beta primer mix and a sample-barcoded 5' primer, a second PCR ran roughly 6 to 11 cycles. TCRdb used MiXCR to reprocess the 5' RACE reads, holding one entry per CDR3 protein. Among roughly 2 million distinct CDR3 sequences listed, 49% were seen once. Sequencing was done on a sample of blood. The receptors shown here come from a woman aged 40-49 years in good health.

This clonotype was counted between two and nine times. This sequence joins TRBV9 and TRBJ2-1; TRBD2 agrees at 14 bases. With 2 bases clipped from V and 5 bases from J, the junction kept 3 bases outside the gene matches. Germline-derived CDR1 and CDR2 are SGDLS and YYNGEE. This CDR3 comprises 16 residues. The CDR3 DNA sequence: TGTGCCAGCAGCGTCGGACTAGCGGGGGGTCACAATGAGCAGTTCTTC. Protein: CASSVGLAGGHNEQFF.

The J gene is TRBJ1-2, the V gene TRBV5-1; unclear D gene. V was cut by 4 bases and J by 9 bases, with 13 bases left in between. The germline V gene encodes CDR1 SGHRS and CDR2 YFSETQ. The CDR3 contains 12 residues. This chain's CDR3 is CASSIGMGSYTF. The CDR3 nucleotides are TGCGCCAGCAGCATAGGGATGGGTAGCTACACCTTC.

This clonotype was detected only a few times. The chain employs TRBV6-2 or TRBV6-3 and TRBJ2-7; 9 bases fit TRBD1. V gave up 6 bases and J gave up 4 bases; unmatched junction bases: 7. The CDR3 consists of 14 residues. Germline V gene sequence: CDR1 MNHEY, CDR2 SVGEGT. The chain's CDR3 is CASRNPGQGYEQYF. DNA of the CDR3: TGTGCCAGCAGGAACCCGGGACAGGGATACGAGCAGTACTTC.

This chain connects TRBV10-3 to TRBJ2-7; 7 nucleotides agree with TRBD1. Germline lookup yields CDR1 ENHRY and CDR2 SYGVKD. V was clipped by 9 bases and J by 4 bases; unmatched bases: 9. CDR3 length: 13 amino acids. The CDR3 coding sequence is TGTGCCATGGGAGAGGGGGCTGGTTACGAGCAGTACTTC. As protein: CAMGEGAGYEQYF.

This clonotype was seen a handful of times. This chain connects TRBV6-2 or TRBV6-3 to TRBJ2-3; a possible D gene is TRBD2 (6 bases). The V gene's germline CDR1 is MNHEY and CDR2 SVGEGT. V lost 6 bases and J 0 bases, leaving 16 bases between the germline ends. The CDR3 loop spans 16 amino acids. Written as DNA, the CDR3 is TGTGCCAGCAGCCTTACCGGGACTCGTAGCACAGATACGCAGTATTTT. Translated: CASSLTGTRSTDTQYF.

The J gene is TRBJ2-4, the V gene TRBV20-1; D may be TRBD1 or TRBD2 (5 bases each). The J call may be mistaken, given a closer DNA end match to TRBJ2-7. The germline gives CDR1 DFQATT, CDR2 SNEGSKA (reference sequence). The CDR3 is 14 residues long. The CDR3 here is CSARDLGTFYEQYF. CDR3 in DNA: TGCAGTGCTAGAGATCTGGGGACCTTCTACGAGCAGTACTTC.

The chain carries TRBV27 and TRBJ1-6; D is uncertain. V gave up 5 bases and J gave up 7 bases, with 21 bases separating them. CDR3 length: 17 residues. CDR1 and CDR2 from the germline V gene are MNHEY and SMNVEV (reference sequence). The CDR3 coding sequence is TGTGCCAGCAGTCCCCTGGGGAGACGGGGAGGGAATTCACCCCTCCACTTT. Protein: CASSPLGRRGGNSPLHF.

V and J are TRBV6-5 and TRBJ1-2; the D gene is possibly TRBD1 (5 bases). CDR1 and CDR2 from the germline V gene are MNHEY and SVGAGI. This CDR3 region has 15 residues. The V end was cut by 4 bases, the J end by 6 bases, with 18 bases between. The CDR3 DNA is TGTGCCAGCAGTTTTTCTGGACAAAAAGGGAATGGCTACACCTTC. This encodes CASSFSGQKGNGYTF.

This clonotype was recorded at least ten times. The chain links TRBV10-3 to TRBJ2-5; D remains unclear. Germline V gene lookup returns CDR1 ENHRY and CDR2 SYGVKD. V was pared by 3 bases and J by 4 bases, with 3 bases between. The CDR3 spans 11 residues. CDR3 protein: CAISDGETQYF. The CDR3 DNA reads as TGTGCCATCAGTGACGGAGAGACCCAGTACTTC.

The rearrangement links TRBV28 to TRBJ1-5, with a weak D call TRBD1 (6 bases). Germline CDR1 MDHEN, CDR2 SYDVKM. This CDR3 region has 16 residues. V lost 4 bases and J 4 bases, leaving 17 bases between the germline ends. CDR3 loop: CASSSLGSGENQPQHF. DNA for the CDR3: TGTGCCAGCAGTTCCCTCGGGTCAGGGGAAAATCAGCCCCAGCATTTT.

The chain links TRBV28 to TRBJ2-1; 7 bases align to TRBD1. CDR1 and CDR2 (germline): MDHEN, SYDVKM. Trimming cost V 5 bases and J 0 bases; bases outside gene matches: 7. The CDR3 loop spans 16 amino acids. The CDR3 loop is CASSQGQSFSYNEQFF. As DNA, the CDR3 is TGTGCCAGCAGTCAGGGACAGAGTTTCTCCTACAATGAGCAGTTCTTC.

The rearrangement uses TRBV6-5 and TRBJ2-3; possible D gene TRBD2, 6 bases. The CDR3 extends over 17 amino acids. CDR1 and CDR2 (germline): MNHEY, SVGAGI. The V and J ends lost 2 bases and 2 bases respectively, with 17 bases between them. The CDR3 loop reads CASSYLRRGSLTDTQYF. DNA of the CDR3: TGTGCCAGCAGTTACCTTCGCCGGGGGTCCCTCACAGATACGCAGTATTTT.

The chain uses TRBV6-5 and TRBJ1-2; TRBD1 might be the D (6 bases). CDR3 length: 14 amino acids. Trimming took off 6 bases at V and 5 bases at J, with 16 bases between the two ends. CDR1 is MNHEY and CDR2 is SVGAGI in the germline V gene. CDR3 DNA: TGTGCCAGCAGGGGGGCAGGAAGAAGTTATGGCTACACCTTC. Its protein product is CASRGAGRSYGYTF.

A word on this clonotype: This could be a read error, since a much larger clone is one nucleotide away. This chain joins TRBV29-1 and TRBJ2-1; D is perhaps TRBD2 (6 bases). The J call may be mistaken, given a closer DNA end match to TRBJ2-7. Germline V gene data show CDR1 as SQVTM and CDR2 as ANQGSEA. This CDR3 comprises 16 residues. The CDR3 region has the DNA TGCAGCGTTGAAGCGGGGGACCGTACATCCTACAATGAGCAGTACTTC. Its protein product is CSVEAGDRTSYNEQYF.

This CDR3 reads CASSQELAREGQPQHF. CDR3 sequence (DNA): TGCGCCAGCAGCCAAGAGCTTGCGAGGGAAGGACAGCCCCAGCATTTT. J is TRBJ1-5 and V is TRBV4-3; D not resolved. This CDR3 region has 16 residues. CDR1 is LGHNA and CDR2 is YSLEER in the germline V gene. V was clipped by 0 bases and J by 7 bases, with 16 bases between them.

This clonotype was recorded a few times. The chain links TRBV6-5 to TRBJ1-2, with 8 bases aligning to TRBD1. Trimming took 1 base from V and 4 from J; bases not matched to a gene: 2. Germline CDR1 is MNHEY and CDR2 is SVGAGI. This CDR3 has 14 amino acids. CDR3 loop: CASSYFGTGYGYTF. The CDR3 coding sequence is TGTGCCAGCAGTTACTTCGGGACAGGCTATGGCTACACCTTC.

The CDR3 region is CASTTYGAGNGYTF. The DNA for the CDR3 is TGTGCCAGCACTACCTACGGGGCGGGGAATGGCTACACCTTC. The V and J genes are TRBV12-3 or TRBV12-4 and TRBJ1-2; a weak D match, TRBD1 (5 bases). Trimming left V 7 bases short and J 6 bases short, with 18 bases between. This CDR3 is built from 14 residues.

This clonotype was counted only a few times. V and J are TRBV7-3 and TRBJ1-6, with unresolved D. Trimming stripped 0 bases from V and 6 bases from J, with 3 bases between. In germline, CDR1 is SGHTA, CDR2 FQGTGA. The CDR3 has 13 amino acids. The CDR3 DNA reads TGTGCCAGCAGCTTAACAGTTAATTCACCCCTCCACTTT. Its protein product is CASSLTVNSPLHF.

The sample holds a few counts of this clonotype. The chain couples TRBV9 to TRBJ2-1, with TRBD1 matching over 9 bases. After removal of 3 bases from V and 5 bases from J, the junction contained 6 bases not matched to a gene. The CDR3 extends over 15 amino acids. CDR1 is SGDLS and CDR2 is YYNGEE in the germline V gene. CDR3 loop: CASSARDRDHNEQFF. In nucleotides, the CDR3 is TGTGCCAGCAGCGCCCGGGACAGGGACCACAATGAGCAGTTCTTC.

The chain joins TRBV12-3 or TRBV12-4 to TRBJ2-5, with D possibly TRBD2 on 6 matching bases. Trimming pared 4 bases from V and 0 bases from J, leaving 15 bases between. The CDR3 is 16 amino acids. Here the CDR3 reads CASSSDRDLYQETQYF. CDR3 DNA sequence: TGTGCCAGCAGTTCAGATAGGGACTTATACCAAGAGACCCAGTACTTC.

The V gene is TRBV2, the J gene TRBJ2-1, with 9 bases matching TRBD2. CDR3 length equals 14 residues. Per the germline V gene, CDR1 is SNHLY and CDR2 is FYNNEI. After removal of 8 bases from V and 4 bases from J, the junction contained 6 bases not matched to a gene. The CDR3, as DNA: TGTGCCAGCGCCTCTAGCGGGACTTACAATGAGCAGTTCTTC. Translating gives CASASSGTYNEQFF.

This clonotype turned up a few times. The rearrangement joins TRBV7-9 to TRBJ2-1; tentatively, D is TRBD1 (5 bases). CDR3 length: 14 amino acids. Germline values: CDR1 SEHNR, CDR2 FQNEAQ (reference sequence). V was pared by 1 base and J by 8 bases, with 12 bases between. For the CDR3, the DNA is TGTGCCAGCAGCTTAGAAGGGGTCGTAGATGAGCAGTTCTTC. As protein: CASSLEGVVDEQFF.

CDR3 in DNA: TGTGCCAGCAACCAACCCGAGGGTGAGCAGTTCTTC. Translated, it gives CASNQPEGEQFF. J is TRBJ2-1 and V is TRBV9; maybe TRBD2 (5 bases). V lost 6 bases, J lost 9 bases, and 13 bases lay in between. Germline values: CDR1 SGDLS, CDR2 YYNGEE. The length of the CDR3 is 12 residues.

This clonotype showed up just a few times. The chain links TRBV28 to TRBJ2-5, with D perhaps TRBD1 or TRBD2 (5 bases each). Germline lookup yields CDR1 MDHEN and CDR2 SYDVKM. CDR3 length: 14 residues. V shed 6 bases and J shed 7 bases, with 18 bases lying between them. The CDR3 loop is CASRGSGQSRTQYF. CDR3 DNA: TGTGCCAGCAGAGGGAGCGGACAAAGCCGGACCCAGTACTTC.

This clonotype came up a few times. J is TRBJ2-5 and V is TRBV5-1, with D perhaps matching TRBD1 (6 bases). Trimming stripped 4 bases from V and 5 bases from J, with 15 bases between. The germline V gene encodes CDR1 SGHRS and CDR2 YFSETQ. This CDR3 contains 14 residues. The CDR3 spells CASSLTGRRETQYF. For the CDR3, the DNA is TGCGCCAGCAGCCTGACAGGTCGGCGGGAGACCCAGTACTTC.

The V call is TRBV4-1, the J call TRBJ1-2; 7 nucleotides line up with TRBD1. There are 14 residues in the CDR3. Germline V gene lookup returns CDR1 MGHRA and CDR2 YSYEKL. V lost 8 bases to trimming and J lost 5 bases; unmatched junction nucleotides: 11. CDR3 sequence: CASGPPAGGYGYTF. For the CDR3, the DNA is TGCGCCAGCGGTCCCCCGGCAGGGGGGTATGGCTACACCTTC.

The J gene is TRBJ1-2, the V gene TRBV4-3, with TRBD1 matching over 8 bases. The CDR3 has 14 residues. Germline CDR1 is LGHNA and CDR2 is YSLEER. The junction had 2 bases not matched to a gene; V was cut back by 2 bases and J by 3 bases. CDR3 residues: CASSQSQGDYGYTF. The CDR3 DNA follows: TGCGCCAGCAGCCAATCACAGGGGGACTATGGCTACACCTTC.

The chain recombines TRBV6-5 with TRBJ2-5, with 8 bases identical to TRBD2. The tail of the sequence fits TRBJ2-7 better, so the J call may be wrong. The CDR3 totals 16 residues. CDR1 is MNHEY and CDR2 is SVGAGI in the germline V gene. The CDR3 reads CASSSPWAGGNDEQYF. CDR3 in DNA: TGTGCCAGCAGCTCCCCATGGGCGGGGGGTAATGACGAGCAGTACTTC.